Listed below are T cell receptor beta chains from one sample, sequenced in a study of T cell repertoires in cytomegalovirus infection. What these receptors recognize is not known. MiXCR, run by TCRdb on the reads, gives a single entry per CDR3 protein. Of about 900,000 distinct CDR3 sequences in the sample, approximately 32% were seen once. The sequencing used cultured CD8+ T cells from PBMCs, collected from culture after CMV antigen stimulation. These receptors were taken from a human donor in good health (CMV status not recorded). Some clones in this sample may be carry-over from other donors' samples. Each CDR3 is given with its conserved first and last residue. A D gene is named only where the DNA matches it firmly. Some rows mark clone size as missing; the rest say once, few, many or name a class of expanded clone.

size: .; V: TRBV12-3/TRBV12-4; J: TRBJ2-5; D: .; DNA: TGTGCCAGCAGGAAAGGCGGCGGGACCCAGTACTTC; CDR3: CASRKGGGTQYF
size: .; V: TRBV7-8; J: TRBJ1-2; D: .; DNA: TGTGCCACCTACGGCGCTAAGACAAGCTATGGCTACACCTTC; CDR3: CATYGAKTSYGYTF
size: .; V: TRBV6-2/TRBV6-3; J: TRBJ2-1; D: TRBD1; DNA: TGTGCCAGCAGTAACCGGGACAGGAAAGATGAGCAGTTCTTC; CDR3: CASSNRDRKDEQFF
size: few; V: TRBV7-9; J: TRBJ2-1; D: .; DNA: TGTGCCAGCAGCCTCCCTATCTCCTACAATGAGCAGTTCTTC; CDR3: CASSLPISYNEQFF
size: few; V: TRBV29-1; J: TRBJ2-2; D: .; DNA: TGCAGCGTTAGAACAAATCAGAAACTTAACACCGGGGAGCTGTTTTTT; CDR3: CSVRTNQKLNTGELFF
size: .; V: TRBV20-1; J: TRBJ1-5; D: .; DNA: TGCAGTGCTAGAGAGCCCGGACAGTCCAATCAGCCCCAGCATTTT; CDR3: CSAREPGQSNQPQHF
size: .; V: TRBV19; J: TRBJ1-6; D: TRBD1; DNA: TGTGCCAGTAGTCCATGGGACAGCGTCTACAGAAATTCACCCCTCCACTTT; CDR3: CASSPWDSVYRNSPLHF
size: .; V: TRBV24-1; J: TRBJ2-3; D: .; DNA: TGTGCCACCAGTGATTTGCAAGGGACATGGGAGGAAGATACGCAGTATTTT; CDR3: CATSDLQGTWEEDTQYF
size: few; V: TRBV4-3; J: TRBJ2-4; D: .; DNA: TGCGCCAGCAGCCAAGTTTTGGCTGACTTGACCTTAAACATTCAGTACTTC; CDR3: CASSQVLADLTLNIQYF
size: .; V: TRBV19; J: TRBJ2-1; D: .; DNA: TGTGCCAGTAGTCCCCGGGCTCTCGGAGGTGAGCAGTTCTTC; CDR3: CASSPRALGGEQFF
size: .; V: TRBV11-3; J: TRBJ2-1; D: .; DNA: TGTGCCAGCAGTTTGGACACGAGCTCCTACAATGAGCAGTTCTTC; CDR3: CASSLDTSSYNEQFF
size: many; V: TRBV7-6; J: TRBJ2-1; D: .; DNA: TGTGCCAGCAGCTACGCGGATGGGGCTCCCTACTACAATGAGCAGTTCTTC; CDR3: CASSYADGAPYYNEQFF
size: .; V: TRBV14; J: TRBJ2-1; D: TRBD1; DNA: TGTGCCAGCAGCCTCGAACAGGGGCTAGTAAGGAATGAGCAGTTCTTC; CDR3: CASSLEQGLVRNEQFF
size: few; V: TRBV10-3; J: TRBJ2-2; D: .; DNA: TGTGCCATCCCGGGCGCCGGGGCCGGGGAGCTGTTTTTT; CDR3: CAIPGAGAGELFF
size: .; V: TRBV7-8; J: TRBJ2-5; D: .; DNA: TGTGCCAGCAGCTTAGGTCCGGTGTGGGAAGAGACCCAGTACTTC; CDR3: CASSLGPVWEETQYF
size: few; V: TRBV10-3; J: TRBJ2-1; D: .; DNA: TGTGCCATCAGTGAGGGTCCCGGGTATGAGCAGTTCTTC; CDR3: CAISEGPGYEQFF
size: many; V: TRBV6-5; J: TRBJ2-1; D: .; DNA: TGTGCCAGCAGTTACGGGGCCAATGAGCAGTTCTTC; CDR3: CASSYGANEQFF
size: few; V: TRBV19; J: TRBJ1-1; D: .; DNA: TGTGCCAGTAGTATATTCACTGAAGCTTTCTTT; CDR3: CASSIFTEAFF
size: .; V: TRBV9; J: TRBJ1-5; D: .; DNA: TGTGCCAGCAGCTCCGAGGGCCTTTCTGATCAGCCCCAGCATTTT; CDR3: CASSSEGLSDQPQHF
size: few; V: TRBV11-2; J: TRBJ1-2; D: .; DNA: TGTGCCAGCAGCTTAGAAAATCTCTATGGCTACACCTTC; CDR3: CASSLENLYGYTF
size: many; V: TRBV7-6; J: TRBJ2-6; D: TRBD2; DNA: TGTGCCAGCAGCCCTTCGGTTAGCGGGGAAACCTCTGGGGCCAACGTCCTGACTTTC; CDR3: CASSPSVSGETSGANVLTF
size: .; V: TRBV7-9; J: TRBJ2-1; D: .; DNA: TGTGCCAGCAGCATGGCCGAAAGGAACAATGAGCAGTTCTTC; CDR3: CASSMAERNNEQFF
size: many; V: TRBV6-2/TRBV6-3; J: TRBJ2-3; D: .; DNA: TGTGCCAGCAGTACCGCCCCGGGGCTCGAAGTCACAGATACGCAGTATTTT; CDR3: CASSTAPGLEVTDTQYF
size: .; V: TRBV2; J: TRBJ2-5; D: .; DNA: TGTGCCAGCAGTGAAGCTCTGGGGGCCTACGGGGAGACCCAGTACTTC; CDR3: CASSEALGAYGETQYF